This TCR beta chain was sequenced in a study of graft-versus-host responses after intestinal transplantation. V was clipped by 0 bases and J by 3 bases, with 14 bases between them. CDR3 length: 16 residues. Germline V lookup: CDR1 LGHNA, CDR2 YSLEER. Sequenced by immunoSEQ multiplex PCR; TCRdb stores in-frame clones only, minus some. The repertoire consists of roughly 36,000 clones, with about 95% occurring once and the leading ten covering more than 0.2%. Comment on this clone: The antigen remains undetermined.

The specimen comprised unstimulated CD8+ T cells sorted from spleen or lymph node cells, sampled before transplant. This TCR derives from a human donor who was the organ donor for an intestinal transplant. The V gene is TRBV4-3, the J gene TRBJ1-2, with a possible D match to TRBD1 (6 bases). CDR3 protein: CASSQDRGGGHYGYTF. The CDR3, as DNA: TGCGCCAGCAGCCAAGATAGGGGCGGGGGCCACTATGGCTACACCTTC.